The 2 T cell receptor beta chains in this list originate from one sample, sequenced in a study of blood T cell repertoires in COVID-19. TCRdb's copy holds only in-frame clones and misses some; the assay was immunoSEQ multiplex PCR. The sample holds about 220,000 clones, more than 80% seen once. The material sequenced was PBMCs or T cells enriched from blood (not recorded which). These receptors all come from a woman in her forties with acute COVID-19.

This chain uses TRBV19 with TRBJ1-2; the D gene is possibly TRBD1 (6 bases). The V gene lost 3 bases and the J gene lost 6 bases, with 8 bases spanning the gap. From germline, CDR1 is LNHDA and CDR2 SQIVND (reference sequence). CDR3 length equals 12 residues. CDR3 DNA sequence: TGTGCCAGTAGTATGAGACAGGATGGCTACACCTTC. Its translation: CASSMRQDGYTF.

The chain links TRBV27 to TRBJ1-2, with D unclear. CDR1 and CDR2 (germline): MNHEY, SMNVEV (reference sequence). V lost 5 bases, J lost 6 bases, and 13 bases lay in between. This CDR3 contains 13 residues. As DNA, the CDR3 is TGTGCCAGCAGTCACTCACTGGGAGATGGCTACACCTTC. Translated: CASSHSLGDGYTF.